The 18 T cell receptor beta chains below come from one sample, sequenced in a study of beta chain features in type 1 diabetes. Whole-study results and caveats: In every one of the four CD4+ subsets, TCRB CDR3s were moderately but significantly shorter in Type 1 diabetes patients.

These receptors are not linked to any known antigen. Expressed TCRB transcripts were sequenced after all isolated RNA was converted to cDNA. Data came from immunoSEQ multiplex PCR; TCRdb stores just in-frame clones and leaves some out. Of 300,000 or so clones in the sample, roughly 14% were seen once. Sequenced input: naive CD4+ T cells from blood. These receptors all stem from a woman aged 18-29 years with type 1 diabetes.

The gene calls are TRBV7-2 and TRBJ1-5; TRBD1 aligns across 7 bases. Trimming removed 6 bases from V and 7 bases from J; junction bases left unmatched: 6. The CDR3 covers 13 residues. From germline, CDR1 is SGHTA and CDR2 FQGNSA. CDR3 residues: CASRQGTGQPQHF. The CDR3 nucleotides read TGTGCCAGCAGACAGGGGACCGGGCAGCCCCAGCATTTT.

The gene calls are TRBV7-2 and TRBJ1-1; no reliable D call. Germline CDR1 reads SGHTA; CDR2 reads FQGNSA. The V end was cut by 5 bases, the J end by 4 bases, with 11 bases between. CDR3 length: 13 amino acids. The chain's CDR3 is CASSPRVGTEAFF. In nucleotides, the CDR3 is TGTGCCAGCAGCCCGAGGGTAGGCACTGAAGCTTTCTTT. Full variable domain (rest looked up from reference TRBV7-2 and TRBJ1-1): GAGVSQSPSNKVTEKGKDVELRCDPISGHTALYWYRQSLGQGLEFLIYFQGNSAPDKSGLPSDRFSAERTGGSVSTLTIQRTQQEDSAVYLCASSPRVGTEAFFGQGTRLTVV.

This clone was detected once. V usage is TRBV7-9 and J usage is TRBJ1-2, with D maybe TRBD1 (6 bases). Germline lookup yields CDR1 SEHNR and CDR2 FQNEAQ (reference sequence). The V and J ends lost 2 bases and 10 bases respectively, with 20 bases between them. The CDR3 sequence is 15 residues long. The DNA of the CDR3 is TGTGCCAGCAGCTTACTAGACCGGGACATGAGAGCCTACACCTTC. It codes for CASSLLDRDMRAYTF.

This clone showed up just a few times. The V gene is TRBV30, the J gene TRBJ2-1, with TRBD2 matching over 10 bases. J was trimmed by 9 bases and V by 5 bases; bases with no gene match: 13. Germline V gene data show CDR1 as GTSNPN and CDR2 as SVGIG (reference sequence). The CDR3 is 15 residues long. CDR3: CAWHLRAGGQSEQFF. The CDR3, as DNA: TGTGCCTGGCATCTCCGAGCGGGAGGGCAGAGTGAGCAGTTCTTC.

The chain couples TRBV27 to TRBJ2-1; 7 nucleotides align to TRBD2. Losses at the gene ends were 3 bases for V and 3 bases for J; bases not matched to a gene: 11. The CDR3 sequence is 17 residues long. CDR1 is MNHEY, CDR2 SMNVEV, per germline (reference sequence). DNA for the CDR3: TGTGCCAGCAGTTTCGAACTAGCGCGAGGGTTCTACAATGAGCAGTTCTTC. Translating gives CASSFELARGFYNEQFF.

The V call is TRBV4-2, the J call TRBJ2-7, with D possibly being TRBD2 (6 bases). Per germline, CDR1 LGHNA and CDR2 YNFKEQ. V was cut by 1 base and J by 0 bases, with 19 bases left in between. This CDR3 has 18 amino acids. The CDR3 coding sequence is TGTGCCAGCAGCCAAGTCCTCCTAGGTAGCGGCAGCTCCTACGAGCAGTACTTC. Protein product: CASSQVLLGSGSSYEQYF.

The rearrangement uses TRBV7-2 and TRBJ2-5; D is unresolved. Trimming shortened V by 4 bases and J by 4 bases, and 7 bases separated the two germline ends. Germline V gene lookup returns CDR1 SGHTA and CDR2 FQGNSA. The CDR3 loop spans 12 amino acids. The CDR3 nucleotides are TGTGCCAGCAGCTGGTTAGCAGAGACCCAGTACTTC. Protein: CASSWLAETQYF.

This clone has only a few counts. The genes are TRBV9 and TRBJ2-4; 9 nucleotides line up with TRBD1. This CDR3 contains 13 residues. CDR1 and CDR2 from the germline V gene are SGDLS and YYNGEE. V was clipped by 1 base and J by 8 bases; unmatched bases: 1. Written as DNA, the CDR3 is TGTGCCAGCAGCGTAAGACAGGGGGACATTCAGTACTTC. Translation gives CASSVRQGDIQYF.

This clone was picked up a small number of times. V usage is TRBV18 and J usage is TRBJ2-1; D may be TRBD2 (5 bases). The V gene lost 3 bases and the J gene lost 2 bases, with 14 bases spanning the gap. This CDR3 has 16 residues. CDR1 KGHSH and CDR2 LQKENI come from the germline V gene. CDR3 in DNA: TGTGCCAGCTCACCTTCCGGACTGGGGACCTACAATGAGCAGTTCTTC. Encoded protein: CASSPSGLGTYNEQFF.

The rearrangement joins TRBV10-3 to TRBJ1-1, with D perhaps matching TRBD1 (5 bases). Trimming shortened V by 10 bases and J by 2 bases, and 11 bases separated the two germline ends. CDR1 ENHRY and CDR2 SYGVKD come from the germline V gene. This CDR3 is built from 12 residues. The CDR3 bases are TGTGCCACCACAACAGGTAACACTGAAGCTTTCTTT. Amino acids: CATTTGNTEAFF.

DNA of the CDR3: TGTGCCAGCAGTCCAGGTTACTCTGGGGCCAACGTCCTGACTTTC. Translated, it gives CASSPGYSGANVLTF. This chain uses TRBV27 with TRBJ2-6; unclear D gene. CDR1 and CDR2 from the germline V gene are MNHEY and SMNVEV (reference sequence). This CDR3 comprises 15 residues. The V end was cut by 5 bases, the J end by 0 bases, with 8 bases between.

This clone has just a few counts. The CDR3 DNA reads as TGTGCCAGCAGCTTAAGTCTACGTCATGGACTAGCGGGGACCTCCTACAATGAGCAGTTCTTC. Residues: CASSLSLRHGLAGTSYNEQFF. V gene TRBV7-6 combines with J gene TRBJ2-1, with 12 bases matching TRBD2. The germline gives CDR1 SGHVS, CDR2 FNYEAQ. This CDR3 comprises 21 residues. Losses at the gene ends were 2 bases for V and 0 bases for J; bases not matched to a gene: 14.

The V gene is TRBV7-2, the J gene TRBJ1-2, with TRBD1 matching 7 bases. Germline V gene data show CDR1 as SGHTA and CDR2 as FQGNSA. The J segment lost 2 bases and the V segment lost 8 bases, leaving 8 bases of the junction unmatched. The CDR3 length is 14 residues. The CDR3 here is CASSRDSVNYGYTF. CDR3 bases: TGTGCCAGCTCCCGGGACAGCGTAAACTATGGCTACACCTTC.

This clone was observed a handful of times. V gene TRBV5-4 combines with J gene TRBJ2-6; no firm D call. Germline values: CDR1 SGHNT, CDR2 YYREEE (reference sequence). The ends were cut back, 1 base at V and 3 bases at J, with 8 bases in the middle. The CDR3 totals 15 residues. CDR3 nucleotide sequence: TGTGCCAGCAGCTTGACATTGAATGGGGCCAACGTCCTGACTTTC. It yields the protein CASSLTLNGANVLTF.

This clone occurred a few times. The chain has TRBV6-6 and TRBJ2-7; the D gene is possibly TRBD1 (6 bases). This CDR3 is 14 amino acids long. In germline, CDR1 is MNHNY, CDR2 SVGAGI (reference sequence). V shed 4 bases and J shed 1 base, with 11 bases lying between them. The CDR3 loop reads CASSFPGQSYEQYF. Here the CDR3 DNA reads TGTGCCAGCAGTTTCCCGGGACAATCCTACGAGCAGTACTTC.

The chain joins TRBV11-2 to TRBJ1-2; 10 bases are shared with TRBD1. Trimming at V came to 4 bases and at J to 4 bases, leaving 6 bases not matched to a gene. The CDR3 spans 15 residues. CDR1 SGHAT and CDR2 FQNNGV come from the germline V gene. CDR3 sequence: CASSSPGQGIYGYTF. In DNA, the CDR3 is TGTGCCAGCAGCTCCCCGGGACAGGGGATCTATGGCTACACCTTC.

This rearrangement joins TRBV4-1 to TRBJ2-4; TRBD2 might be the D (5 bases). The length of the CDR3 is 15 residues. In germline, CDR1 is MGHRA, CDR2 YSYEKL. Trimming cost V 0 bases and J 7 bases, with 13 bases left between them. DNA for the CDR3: TGCGCCAGCAGCCAAGATAGGGCTAGCAGGAACATTCAGTACTTC. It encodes CASSQDRASRNIQYF.

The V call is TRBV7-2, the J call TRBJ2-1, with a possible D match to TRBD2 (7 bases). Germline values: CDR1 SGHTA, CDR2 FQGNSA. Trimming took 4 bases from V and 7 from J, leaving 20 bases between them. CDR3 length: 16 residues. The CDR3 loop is CASSYLGGAYSNEQFF. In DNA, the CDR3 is TGTGCCAGCAGCTATCTGGGGGGGGCCTACTCTAATGAGCAGTTCTTC.